A selection of T cell receptor beta chains follows, all from one sample in a study of shared clonotypes between healthy human individuals. The protocol was immunoSEQ multiplex PCR, while the TCRdb copy is restricted to in-frame clones and leaves out a portion. The sample carries 2 million to 2.5 million clones, 80% to 95% recorded once. Sequencing input: naive CD4+ T cells from PBMCs. The receptors here all came from a man aged 18-30 years in good health. Some clones in this sample may be carry-over from other donors' samples. Each CDR3 is given with its conserved first and last residue. D genes are given only for firm matches.

v_gene,j_gene,d_gene,len,CDR3nt,CDR3aa
TRBV13,TRBJ2-3,TRBD2,18,TGTGCCAGCAGCTTAGACGTAGGACTAGCGTCTAGCACAGATACGCAGTATTTT,CASSLDVGLASSTDTQYF
TRBV7-3,TRBJ2-1,TRBD2,16,TGTGCCAGCAGCCCCTCTAGCGGGAGGCTTTGGAATGAGCAGTTCTTC,CASSPSSGRLWNEQFF
TRBV5-1,TRBJ2-1,NA,15,TGCGCCAGCAGCCCGCCCCTGACCGGGCACAATGAGCAGTTCTTC,CASSPPLTGHNEQFF
TRBV7-9,TRBJ2-7,NA,12,TGTGCCAGCAGGGGGGAGACCTACGAGCAGTACTTC,CASRGETYEQYF
TRBV5-6,TRBJ1-1,TRBD1,13,TGTGCCAGCAGCTGGGACAGGGGCACTGAAGCTTTCTTT,CASSWDRGTEAFF
TRBV5-8,TRBJ2-3,TRBD2,15,TGTGCCAGCAGCTTGTCCAGCGGGAGTTCAGATACGCAGTATTTT,CASSLSSGSSDTQYF
TRBV4-2,TRBJ1-3,NA,16,TGTGCCAGCAGCCAAAGTGGAGGGGGTTCTGGAAACACCATATATTTT,CASSQSGGGSGNTIYF
TRBV6-5,TRBJ1-6,NA,12,TGTGCCTCCCGATCCTATAATTCACCCCTCCACTTT,CASRSYNSPLHF
TRBV7-2,TRBJ2-5,TRBD2,15,TGTGCCAGCAGCTTCATGGGACTAGCCCCAGAGACCCAGTACTTC,CASSFMGLAPETQYF
TRBV15,TRBJ2-2,NA,15,TGTGCCACCAGCAGACCGGAACGGGATACCGGGGAGCTGTTTTTT,CATSRPERDTGELFF
TRBV11-1,TRBJ2-3,NA,15,TGTGCCAGCAGCTCCGGGACCACTAGCACAGATACGCAGTATTTT,CASSSGTTSTDTQYF
TRBV2,TRBJ2-1,TRBD2,15,TGTGCCAGCAGTGTGGAGACTAGCGGGTCCAATGAGCAGTTCTTC,CASSVETSGSNEQFF
TRBV5-6,TRBJ2-1,NA,12,TGTGCCAGCAGCTTAGCGGCCACCGCTCAGTTCTTC,CASSLAATAQFF
TRBV5-6,TRBJ2-5,NA,15,TGTGCCAGCAGCTTGGGATGGGGAGGTATGGAGACCCAGTACTTC,CASSLGWGGMETQYF
TRBV28,TRBJ2-1,TRBD2,18,TGTGCCAGCAGTTTATCAAAAGCGACTAGCGGGAGGGGTGATGAGCAGTTCTTC,CASSLSKATSGRGDEQFF
TRBV6-4,TRBJ1-1,NA,9,TGTGCCAGCAACAAAGAAGCTTTCTTT,CASNKEAFF